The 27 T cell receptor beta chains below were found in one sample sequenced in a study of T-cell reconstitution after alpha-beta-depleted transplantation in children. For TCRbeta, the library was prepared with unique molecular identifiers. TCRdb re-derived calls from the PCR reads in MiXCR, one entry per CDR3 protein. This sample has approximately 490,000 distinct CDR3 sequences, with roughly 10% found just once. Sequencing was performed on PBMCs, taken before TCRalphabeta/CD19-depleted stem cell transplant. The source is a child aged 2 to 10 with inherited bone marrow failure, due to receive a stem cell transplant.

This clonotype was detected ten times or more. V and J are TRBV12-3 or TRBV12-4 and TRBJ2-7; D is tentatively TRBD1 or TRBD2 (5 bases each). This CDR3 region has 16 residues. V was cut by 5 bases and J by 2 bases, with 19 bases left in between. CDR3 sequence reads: CASSHTRDGATYEQYF. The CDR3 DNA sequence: TGTGCCAGCAGTCACACACGGGACGGTGCTACCTACGAGCAGTACTTC.

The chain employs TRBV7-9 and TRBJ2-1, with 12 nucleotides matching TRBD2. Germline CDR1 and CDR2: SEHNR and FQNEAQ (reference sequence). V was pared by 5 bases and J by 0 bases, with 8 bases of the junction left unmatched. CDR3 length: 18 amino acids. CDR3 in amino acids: CASSPGTSGLSSYNEQFF. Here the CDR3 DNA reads TGTGCCAGCAGCCCCGGGACTAGCGGGTTGAGCTCCTACAATGAGCAGTTCTTC.

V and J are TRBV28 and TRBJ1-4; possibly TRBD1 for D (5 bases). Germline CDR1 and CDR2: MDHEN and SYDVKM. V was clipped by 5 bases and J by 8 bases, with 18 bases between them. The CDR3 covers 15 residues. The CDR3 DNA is TGTGCCAGCAGTCCCCGTCGGGGGGGATTCGAAAAACTGTTTTTT. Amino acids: CASSPRRGGFEKLFF.

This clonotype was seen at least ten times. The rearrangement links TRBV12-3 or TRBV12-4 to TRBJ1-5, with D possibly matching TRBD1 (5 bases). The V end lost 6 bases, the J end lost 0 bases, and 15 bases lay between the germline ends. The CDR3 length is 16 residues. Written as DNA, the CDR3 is TGTGCCAGCAGCACCTCACAGGCCGGTAGCAATCAGCCCCAGCATTTT. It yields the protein CASSTSQAGSNQPQHF.

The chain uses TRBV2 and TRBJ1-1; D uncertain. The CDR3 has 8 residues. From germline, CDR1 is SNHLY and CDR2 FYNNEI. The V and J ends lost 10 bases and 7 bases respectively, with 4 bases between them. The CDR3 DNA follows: TGTGCCACCCGTGAAGCTTTCTTT. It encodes CATREAFF. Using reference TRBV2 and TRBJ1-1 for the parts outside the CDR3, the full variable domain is EPEVTQTPSHQVTQMGQEVILRCVPISNHLYFYWYRQILGQKVEFLVSFYNNEISEKSEIFDDQFSVERPDGSNFTLKIRSTKLEDSAMYFCATREAFFGQGTRLTVV.

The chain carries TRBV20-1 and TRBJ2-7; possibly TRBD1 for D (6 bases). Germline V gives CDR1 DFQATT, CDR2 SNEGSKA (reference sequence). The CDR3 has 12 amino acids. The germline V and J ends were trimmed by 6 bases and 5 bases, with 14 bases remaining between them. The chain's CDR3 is CSAKPSGDEQYF. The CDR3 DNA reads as TGCAGTGCGAAACCCTCAGGGGACGAGCAGTACTTC.

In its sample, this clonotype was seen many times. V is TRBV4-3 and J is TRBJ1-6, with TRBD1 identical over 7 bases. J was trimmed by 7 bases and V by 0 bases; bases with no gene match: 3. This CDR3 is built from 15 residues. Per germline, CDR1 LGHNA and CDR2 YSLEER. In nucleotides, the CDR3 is TGCGCCAGCAGCCAAGATGGGACAGTCAATTCACCCCTCCACTTT. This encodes CASSQDGTVNSPLHF.

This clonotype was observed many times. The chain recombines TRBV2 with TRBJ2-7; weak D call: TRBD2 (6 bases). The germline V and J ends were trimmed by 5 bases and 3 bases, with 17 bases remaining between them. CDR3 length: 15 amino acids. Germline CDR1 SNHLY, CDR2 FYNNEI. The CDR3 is CASSPGTWVLYEQYF. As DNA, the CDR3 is TGTGCCAGCAGTCCGGGGACTTGGGTCCTCTACGAGCAGTACTTC.

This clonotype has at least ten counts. The DNA for the CDR3 is TGTGCCAGCAGTTCAATGAACACCGGGGAGCTGTTTTTT. Protein sequence: CASSSMNTGELFF. The gene calls are TRBV27 and TRBJ2-2; D remains ambiguous. From germline, CDR1 is MNHEY and CDR2 SMNVEV (reference sequence). Trimming removed 4 bases from V and 1 base from J, with 4 bases in between. The CDR3 totals 13 residues.

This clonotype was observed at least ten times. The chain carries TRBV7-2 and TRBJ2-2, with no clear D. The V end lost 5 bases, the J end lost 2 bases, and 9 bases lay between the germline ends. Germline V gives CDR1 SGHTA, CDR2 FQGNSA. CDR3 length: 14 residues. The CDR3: CASSRGRNTGELFF. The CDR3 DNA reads TGTGCCAGCAGCCGAGGACGTAACACCGGGGAGCTGTTTTTT.

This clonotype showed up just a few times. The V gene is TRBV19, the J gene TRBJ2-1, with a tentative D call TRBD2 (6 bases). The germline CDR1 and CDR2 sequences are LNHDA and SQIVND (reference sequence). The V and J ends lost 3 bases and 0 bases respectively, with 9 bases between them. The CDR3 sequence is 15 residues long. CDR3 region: CASSIETSSYNEQFF. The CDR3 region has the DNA TGTGCCAGTAGTATTGAGACTAGCTCCTACAATGAGCAGTTCTTC. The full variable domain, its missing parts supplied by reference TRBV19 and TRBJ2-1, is DGGITQSPKYLFRKEGQNVTLSCEQNLNHDAMYWYRQDPGQGLRLIYYSQIVNDFQKGDIAEGYSVSREKKESFPLTVTSAQKNPTAFYLCASSIETSSYNEQFFGPGTRLTVL.

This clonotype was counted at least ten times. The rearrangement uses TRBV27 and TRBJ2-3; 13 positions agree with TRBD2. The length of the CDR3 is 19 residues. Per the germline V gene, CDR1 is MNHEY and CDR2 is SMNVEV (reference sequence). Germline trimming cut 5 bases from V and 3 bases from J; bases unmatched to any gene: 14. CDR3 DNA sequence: TGTGCCAGCAGTAAAAACGGACTAGCGGGAGTGAGGGCGACAGATACGCAGTATTTT. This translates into CASSKNGLAGVRATDTQYF.

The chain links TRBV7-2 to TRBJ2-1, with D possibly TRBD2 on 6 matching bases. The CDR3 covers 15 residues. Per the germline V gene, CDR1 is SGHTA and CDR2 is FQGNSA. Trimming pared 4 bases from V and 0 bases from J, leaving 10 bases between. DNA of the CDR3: TGTGCCAGCAGCTCCGGAGGGAACTCCTACAATGAGCAGTTCTTC. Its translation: CASSSGGNSYNEQFF.

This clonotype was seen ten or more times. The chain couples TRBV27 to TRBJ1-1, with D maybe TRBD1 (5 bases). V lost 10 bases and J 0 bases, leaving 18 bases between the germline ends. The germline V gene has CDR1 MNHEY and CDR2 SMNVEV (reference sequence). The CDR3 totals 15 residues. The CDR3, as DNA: TGTGCCACCGCCCCCTACAGGACTCTGAACACTGAAGCTTTCTTT. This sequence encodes CATAPYRTLNTEAFF.

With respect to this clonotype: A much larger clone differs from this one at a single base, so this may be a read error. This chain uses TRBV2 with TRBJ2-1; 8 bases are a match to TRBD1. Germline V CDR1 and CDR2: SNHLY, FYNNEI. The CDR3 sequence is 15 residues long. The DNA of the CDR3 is TGTGCCAGCAGTGGTCGGACAGGGTCTAACAATGACCAGTTCTTC. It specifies CASSGRTGSNNDQFF.

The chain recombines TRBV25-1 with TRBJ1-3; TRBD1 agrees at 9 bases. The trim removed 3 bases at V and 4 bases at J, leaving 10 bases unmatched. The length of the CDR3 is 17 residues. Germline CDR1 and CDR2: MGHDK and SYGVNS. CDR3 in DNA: TGTGCCAGCAGTGAGAACACCGTGGACAGGGGCGGAAACACCATATATTTT. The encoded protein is CASSENTVDRGGNTIYF.

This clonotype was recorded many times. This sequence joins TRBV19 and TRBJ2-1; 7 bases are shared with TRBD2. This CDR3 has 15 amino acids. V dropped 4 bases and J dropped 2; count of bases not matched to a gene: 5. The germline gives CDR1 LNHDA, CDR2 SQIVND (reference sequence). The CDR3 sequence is CASSRASGTYNEQFF. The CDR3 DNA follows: TGTGCCAGTAGTAGGGCTAGCGGAACCTACAATGAGCAGTTCTTC.

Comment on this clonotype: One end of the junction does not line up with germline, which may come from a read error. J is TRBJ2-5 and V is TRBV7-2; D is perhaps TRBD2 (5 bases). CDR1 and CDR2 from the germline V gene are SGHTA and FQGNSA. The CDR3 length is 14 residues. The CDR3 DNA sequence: TGTGCCAGCAGCTTATCGTCCGGGGTAGAGACCCTGTACTTC. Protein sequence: CASSLSSGVETLYF.

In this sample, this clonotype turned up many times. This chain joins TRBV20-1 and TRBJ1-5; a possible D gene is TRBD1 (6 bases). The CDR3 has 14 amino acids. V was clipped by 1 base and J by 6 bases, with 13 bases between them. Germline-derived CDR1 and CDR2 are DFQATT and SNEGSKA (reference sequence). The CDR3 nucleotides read TGCAGTGCTAGAGTTCAGGGGCGGTTTCAGCCCCAGCATTTT. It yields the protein CSARVQGRFQPQHF.

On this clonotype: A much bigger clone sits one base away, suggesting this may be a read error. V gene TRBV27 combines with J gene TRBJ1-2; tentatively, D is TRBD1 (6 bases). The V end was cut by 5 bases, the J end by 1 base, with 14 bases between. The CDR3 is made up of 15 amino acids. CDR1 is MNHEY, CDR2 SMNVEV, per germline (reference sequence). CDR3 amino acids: CASSPGALSNYGYTF. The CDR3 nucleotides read TGTGCCAGCAGTCCGGGGGCCCTGAGTAACTATGGCTACACCTTC.

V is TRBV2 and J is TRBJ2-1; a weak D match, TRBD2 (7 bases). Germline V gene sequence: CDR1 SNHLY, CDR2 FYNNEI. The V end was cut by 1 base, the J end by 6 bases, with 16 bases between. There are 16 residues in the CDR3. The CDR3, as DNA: TGTGCCAGCAGTGAAGTGAAGAGGGGGGGGGGCAATGAGCAGTTCTTC. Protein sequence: CASSEVKRGGGNEQFF.

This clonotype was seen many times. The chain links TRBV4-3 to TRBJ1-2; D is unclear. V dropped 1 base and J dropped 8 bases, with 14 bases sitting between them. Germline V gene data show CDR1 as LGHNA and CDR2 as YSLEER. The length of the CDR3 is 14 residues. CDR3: CASSQGEGSSGYTF. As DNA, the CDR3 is TGCGCCAGCAGCCAAGGTGAAGGGTCTAGCGGCTACACCTTC.

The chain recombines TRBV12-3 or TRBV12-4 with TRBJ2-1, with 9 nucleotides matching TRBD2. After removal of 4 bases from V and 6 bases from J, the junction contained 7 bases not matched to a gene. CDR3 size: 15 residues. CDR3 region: CASSSWLAGRNEQFF. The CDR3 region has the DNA TGTGCCAGCAGTTCCTGGCTAGCGGGGCGCAATGAGCAGTTCTTC.

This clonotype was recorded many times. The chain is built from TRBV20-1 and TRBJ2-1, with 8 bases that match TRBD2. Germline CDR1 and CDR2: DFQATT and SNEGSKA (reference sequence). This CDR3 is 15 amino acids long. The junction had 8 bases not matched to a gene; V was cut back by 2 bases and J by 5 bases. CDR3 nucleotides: TGCAGTGCTAGATCCTCAGCGGGAGTGGACAATGAGCAGTTCTTC. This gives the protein CSARSSAGVDNEQFF.

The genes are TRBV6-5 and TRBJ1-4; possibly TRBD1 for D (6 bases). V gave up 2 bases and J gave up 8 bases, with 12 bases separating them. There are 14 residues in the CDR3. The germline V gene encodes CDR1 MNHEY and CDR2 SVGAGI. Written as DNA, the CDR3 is TGTGCCAGCAGTTACGGGGGGCTTGGGGAAAAACTGTTTTTT. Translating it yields CASSYGGLGEKLFF.

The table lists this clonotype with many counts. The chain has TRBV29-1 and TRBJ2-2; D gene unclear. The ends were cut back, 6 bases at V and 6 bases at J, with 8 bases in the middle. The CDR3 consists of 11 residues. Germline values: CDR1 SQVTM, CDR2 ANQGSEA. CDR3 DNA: TGCAGCGTCGCCAAGGCCGGGGAGCTGTTTTTT. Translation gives CSVAKAGELFF.

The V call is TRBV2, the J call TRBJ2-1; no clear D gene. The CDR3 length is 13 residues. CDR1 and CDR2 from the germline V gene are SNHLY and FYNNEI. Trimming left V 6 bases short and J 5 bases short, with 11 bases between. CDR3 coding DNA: TGTGCCAGCAGGGAGAGGCCCCACAATGAGCAGTTCTTC. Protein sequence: CASRERPHNEQFF.